What follows are 10 T cell receptor beta chains derived from one specimen sequenced in a study of T cells in Graves' hyperthyroidism and ophthalmopathy. Using RNA transcripts as the source, TCR beta CDR3 regions were amplified. The TCR CDR3 first-round RT-PCR relied on the HTBI primer set. In TCRdb, the multiplex PCR reads were re-called with MiXCR into one record per CDR3 protein. This table holds about 210,000 distinct CDR3 sequences, roughly 18% found once. The specimen sequenced was blood. The receptors here all came from a man aged 50 to 60 with Graves' hyperthyroidism.

In this sample, this clonotype turned up a few times. The gene calls are TRBV7-2 and TRBJ1-5; D gene unclear. V dropped 3 bases and J dropped 4 bases, with 10 bases sitting between them. Germline lookup yields CDR1 SGHTA and CDR2 FQGNSA. The CDR3 loop spans 14 amino acids. CDR3 residues: CASSFLGGNQPQHF. CDR3 coding DNA: TGTGCCAGCAGCTTCCTCGGTGGGAATCAGCCCCAGCATTTT. Full variable domain (rest looked up from reference TRBV7-2 and TRBJ1-5): GAGVSQSPSNKVTEKGKDVELRCDPISGHTALYWYRQSLGQGLEFLIYFQGNSAPDKSGLPSDRFSAERTGGSVSTLTIQRTQQEDSAVYLCASSFLGGNQPQHFGDGTRLSIL.

This clonotype was counted at least ten times. The CDR3 sequence: CASSLSSVPPPSNEQFF. Here the CDR3 DNA reads TGTGCCAGCAGCTTAAGTTCTGTGCCCCCCCCGTCCAATGAGCAGTTCTTC. The chain uses TRBV5-6 and TRBJ2-1, with D hard to call. V gave up 2 bases and J gave up 6 bases, with 21 bases separating them. Per germline, CDR1 SGHDT and CDR2 YYEEEE. This CDR3 contains 17 residues.

This clonotype was observed at least ten times. This chain uses TRBV30 with TRBJ2-7, with D perhaps assigned TRBD1 or TRBD2 (5 bases each). Trimming shortened V by 2 bases and J by 6 bases, and 26 bases separated the two germline ends. Germline V CDR1 and CDR2: GTSNPN, SVGIG (reference sequence). The CDR3 is 17 residues long. CDR3 protein: CAWSWDGSTIGFGEQYF. In nucleotides, the CDR3 is TGTGCCTGGAGTTGGGACGGCTCCACGATCGGGTTCGGCGAGCAGTACTTC.

The genes are TRBV20-1 and TRBJ2-3; tentative D call: TRBD2 (6 bases). This CDR3 has 14 residues. The V end was cut by 2 bases, the J end by 5 bases, with 14 bases between. In germline, CDR1 is DFQATT, CDR2 SNEGSKA (reference sequence). The CDR3 bases are TGCAGTGCTAGAATTCCCGGGAGACAAGATACGCAGTATTTT. This gives the protein CSARIPGRQDTQYF.

As concerns this clonotype: A single base separates this from a much larger clone, so it may be a read error. The chain uses TRBV14 and TRBJ1-1; D is unresolved. CDR3 length equals 15 residues. CDR1 is SGHDN, CDR2 FVKESK, per germline. For the CDR3, the DNA is TGTGCCGGCAGCCAAGGTCCGGTCTTGAACACTGAAGCTTTCTTT. This gives the protein CAGSQGPVLNTEAFF.

This clonotype was recorded many times. The chain couples TRBV12-3 or TRBV12-4 to TRBJ1-1, with a weak D call TRBD1 (6 bases). V lost 6 bases and J lost 3, with 11 bases in between. CDR3 length: 13 residues. CDR3 nucleotide sequence: TGTGCCAGCAGCAAAACAGGGTACACTGAAGCTTTCTTT. Protein sequence: CASSKTGYTEAFF.

This clonotype appeared many times. The rearrangement joins TRBV3-1 to TRBJ2-1; TRBD2 matches at 8 bases. V was clipped by 2 bases and J by 2 bases; unmatched bases: 8. The CDR3 totals 17 residues. CDR1 and CDR2 from the germline V gene are LGHDT and YNNKEL (reference sequence). The DNA of the CDR3 is TGTGCCAGCAGCCAACTCCCCCCCGGGAGGGCCTACAATGAGCAGTTCTTC. It specifies CASSQLPPGRAYNEQFF.

This chain connects TRBV9 to TRBJ2-1; no definite D call. Trimming shortened V by 4 bases and J by 8 bases, and 22 bases separated the two germline ends. The CDR3 consists of 16 residues. Germline V gives CDR1 SGDLS, CDR2 YYNGEE. CDR3 bases: TGTGCCAGCAGCATAAATCCCAGGTCTCCTTGGGATGAGCAGTTCTTC. Translated, it gives CASSINPRSPWDEQFF. Together with reference TRBV9 and TRBJ2-1, the CDR3 gives the full variable domain: DSGVTQTPKHLITATGQRVTLRCSPRSGDLSVYWYQQSLDQGLQFLIQYYNGEERAKGNILERFSAQQFPDLHSELNLSSLELGDSALYFCASSINPRSPWDEQFFGPGTRLTVL.

This clonotype appeared many times. CDR3 residues: CASSQSSQGGSGELFF. The CDR3 bases are TGTGCCAGCAGCCAAAGTTCACAGGGGGGATCCGGGGAGCTGTTTTTT. This chain connects TRBV3-1 to TRBJ2-2, with 8 bases that match TRBD1. CDR3 size: 16 residues. CDR1 is LGHDT and CDR2 is YNNKEL in the germline V gene (reference sequence). V lost 2 bases and J lost 6; bases outside the gene matches: 8.

V is TRBV20-1 and J is TRBJ1-5; D not certain. V lost 2 bases to trimming and J lost 4 bases, with 9 bases between them. The germline CDR1 and CDR2 sequences are DFQATT and SNEGSKA (reference sequence). This CDR3 spans 13 amino acids. The CDR3 here is CSARQDLNQPQHF. The CDR3 DNA is TGCAGTGCTAGACAGGATCTTAATCAGCCCCAGCATTTT.